The source of this T cell receptor (beta chain) is a study of cytomegalovirus exposure and HLA in healthy donors. With V trimmed by 1 base and J by 12 bases, 3 bases remained unmatched. This CDR3 is 12 amino acids long. Germline values: CDR1 SEHNR, CDR2 FQNEAQ (reference sequence). The study ran its PCR with 60 Vbeta and 13 Jbeta primers. Profiling relied on immunoSEQ multiplex PCR, and the TCRdb table lists in-frame clones only, not all of them. The table records about 250,000 clones, more than 55% of them present only once. The sequence derives from a female donor in good health and CMV-seronegative. The chain recombines TRBV7-9 with TRBJ2-1; 7 bases align to TRBD2. Specimen: PBMCs. The CDR3 region is CASSLGERGQFF. CDR3 in DNA: TGTGCCAGCAGCTTAGGGGAGCGGGGGCAGTTCTTC.